The rows below give T cell receptor beta chains drawn from one sample of a study of PD-L1 blockade in urothelial cancer. The protocol was immunoSEQ multiplex PCR, while the TCRdb copy is restricted to in-frame clones and leaves out a portion. Found here are about 53,000 clones, 87% of them singletons; the top ten hold roughly 15%. The starting material was PBMCs, obtained around atezolizumab (anti-PD-L1) treatment. These receptors all stem from a woman aged 55-70 years with urothelial cancer. CDR3s include the opening cysteine and the closing phenylalanine or tryptophan. Each record gives: V gene, J gene, CDR3 protein.

TRBV7-2	TRBJ2-1	CASSLEPAGGNEQFF
TRBV10-1	TRBJ2-1	CASAITGLPDNEQFF
TRBV4-3	TRBJ2-1	CASSQTLRDEQFF
TRBV6-5	TRBJ2-7	CASMDRYYEQYF
TRBV11-2	TRBJ2-7	CASSPIAGATYEQYF
TRBV21-1	TRBJ2-1	CASSKGGGYRSYNEQFF
TRBV7-2	TRBJ2-3	CASSREWGADTQYF
TRBV7-2	TRBJ2-7	CASRRTSGGSDTTYEQYF
TRBV23-1	TRBJ2-5	CASSPRQGANQETQYF
TRBV5-8	TRBJ1-5	CASSFPKPVGNQPQHF
TRBV2	TRBJ1-1	CASTRTGNTEAFF
TRBV28	TRBJ2-7	CASSFVFPGGTYEQYF
TRBV18	TRBJ2-2	CASSALAGKTGELFF
TRBV7-9	TRBJ1-5	CASSLWDRGPNQPQHF